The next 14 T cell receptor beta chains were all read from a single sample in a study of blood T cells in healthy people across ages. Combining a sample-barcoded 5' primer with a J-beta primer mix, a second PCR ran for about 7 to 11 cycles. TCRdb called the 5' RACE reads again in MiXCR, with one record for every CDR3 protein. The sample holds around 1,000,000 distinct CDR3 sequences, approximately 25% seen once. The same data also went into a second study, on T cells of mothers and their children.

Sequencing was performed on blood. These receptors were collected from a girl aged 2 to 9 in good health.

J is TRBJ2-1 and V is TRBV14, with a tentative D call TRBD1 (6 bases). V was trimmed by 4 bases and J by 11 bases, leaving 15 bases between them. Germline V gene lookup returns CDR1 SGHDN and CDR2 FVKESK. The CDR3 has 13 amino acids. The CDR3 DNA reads TGTGCCAGCAGCCTCCAGGGGTTGAATCAGCAGTTCTTC. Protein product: CASSLQGLNQQFF.

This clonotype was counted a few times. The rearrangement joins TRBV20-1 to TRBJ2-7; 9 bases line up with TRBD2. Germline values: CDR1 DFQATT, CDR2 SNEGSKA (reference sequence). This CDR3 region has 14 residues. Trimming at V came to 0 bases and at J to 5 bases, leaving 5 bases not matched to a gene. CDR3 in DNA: TGCAGTGCTAGAGATAATCTAGCGGGAAACGAGCAGTACTTC. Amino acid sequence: CSARDNLAGNEQYF.

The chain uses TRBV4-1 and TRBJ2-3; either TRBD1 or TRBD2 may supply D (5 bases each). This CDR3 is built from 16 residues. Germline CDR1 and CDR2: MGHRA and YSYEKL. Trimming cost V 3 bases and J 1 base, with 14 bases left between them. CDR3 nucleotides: TGCGCCAGCAGCCAGGGGCCGGGGCAGGGCACAGATACGCAGTATTTT. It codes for CASSQGPGQGTDTQYF.

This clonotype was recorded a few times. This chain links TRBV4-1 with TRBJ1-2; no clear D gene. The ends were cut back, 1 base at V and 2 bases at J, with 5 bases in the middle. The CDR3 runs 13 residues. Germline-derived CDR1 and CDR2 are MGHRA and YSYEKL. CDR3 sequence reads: CASSQVGNYGYTF. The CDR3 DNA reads TGCGCCAGCAGCCAAGTGGGGAACTATGGCTACACCTTC.

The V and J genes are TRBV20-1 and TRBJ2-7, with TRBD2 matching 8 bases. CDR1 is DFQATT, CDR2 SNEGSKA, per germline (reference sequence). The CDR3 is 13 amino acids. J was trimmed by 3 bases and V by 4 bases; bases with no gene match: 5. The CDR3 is CSATRGGLYEQYF. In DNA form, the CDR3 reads TGCAGTGCTACCCGGGGGGGGCTCTACGAGCAGTACTTC.

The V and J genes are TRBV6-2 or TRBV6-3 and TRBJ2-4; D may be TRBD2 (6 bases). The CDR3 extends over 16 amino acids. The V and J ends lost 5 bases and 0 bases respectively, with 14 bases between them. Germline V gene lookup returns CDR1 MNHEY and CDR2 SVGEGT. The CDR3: CASSPLTGLAKNIQYF. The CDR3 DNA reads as TGTGCCAGCAGTCCCCTCACGGGACTAGCCAAAAACATTCAGTACTTC.

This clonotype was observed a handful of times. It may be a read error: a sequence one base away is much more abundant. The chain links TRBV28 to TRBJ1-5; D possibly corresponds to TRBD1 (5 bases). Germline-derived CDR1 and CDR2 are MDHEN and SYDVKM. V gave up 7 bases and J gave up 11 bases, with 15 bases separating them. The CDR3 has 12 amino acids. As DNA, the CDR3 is TGTGCCAGCAACCAATTCCGGGACTCCCAGCATTTT. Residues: CASNQFRDSQHF.

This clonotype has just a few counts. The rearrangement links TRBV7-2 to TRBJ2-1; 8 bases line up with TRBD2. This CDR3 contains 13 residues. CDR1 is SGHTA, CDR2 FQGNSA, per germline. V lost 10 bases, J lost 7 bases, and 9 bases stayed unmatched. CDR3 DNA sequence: TGTGCCATAAGACCGGGCGGGGGGAATGAGCAGTTCTTC. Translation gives CAIRPGGGNEQFF.

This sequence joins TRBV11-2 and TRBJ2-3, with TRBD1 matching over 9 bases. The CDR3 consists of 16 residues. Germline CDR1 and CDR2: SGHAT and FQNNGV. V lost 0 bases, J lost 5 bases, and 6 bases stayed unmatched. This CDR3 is CASSLDRRQGVDTQYF. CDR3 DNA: TGTGCCAGCAGCTTAGATCGAAGACAGGGGGTAGATACGCAGTATTTT.

This CDR3 is CASSQGIGADYGYTF. The CDR3 nucleotides are TGTGCCAGCAGCCAAGGAATCGGAGCCGACTATGGCTACACCTTC. This chain joins TRBV3-1 and TRBJ1-2; D is undetermined. Germline values: CDR1 LGHDT, CDR2 YNNKEL (reference sequence). V lost 1 base to trimming and J lost 3 bases, with 12 bases between them. The CDR3 has 15 residues.

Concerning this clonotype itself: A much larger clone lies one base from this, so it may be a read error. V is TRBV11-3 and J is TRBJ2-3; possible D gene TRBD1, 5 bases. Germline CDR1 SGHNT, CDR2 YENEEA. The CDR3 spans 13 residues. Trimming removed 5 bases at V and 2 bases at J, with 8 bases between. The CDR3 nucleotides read TGTGCCAGCAGCGTACAGGACACAGATACGCAGTATTTT. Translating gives CASSVQDTDTQYF.

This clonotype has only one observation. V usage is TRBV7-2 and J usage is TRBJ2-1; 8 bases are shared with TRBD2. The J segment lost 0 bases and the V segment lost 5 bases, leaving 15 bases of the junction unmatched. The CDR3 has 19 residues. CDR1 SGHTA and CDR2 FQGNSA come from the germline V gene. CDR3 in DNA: TGTGCCAGCAGCCCAAGGGGTCTTAGCGGGGAGAGCTCCTACAATGAGCAGTTCTTC. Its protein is CASSPRGLSGESSYNEQFF.

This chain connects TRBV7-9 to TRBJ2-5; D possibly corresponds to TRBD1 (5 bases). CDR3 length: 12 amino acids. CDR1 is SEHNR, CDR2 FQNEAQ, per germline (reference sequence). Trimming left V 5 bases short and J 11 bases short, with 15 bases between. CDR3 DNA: TGTGCCAGCAGCCCAGGGTATAGAGAGCAGTACTTC. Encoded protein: CASSPGYREQYF.

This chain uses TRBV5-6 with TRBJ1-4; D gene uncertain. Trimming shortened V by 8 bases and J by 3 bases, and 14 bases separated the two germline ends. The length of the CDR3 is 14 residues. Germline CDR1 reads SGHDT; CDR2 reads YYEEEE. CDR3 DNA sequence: TGTGCCAGTAACGGGCGGAGCCCTAATGAAAAACTGTTTTTT. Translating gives CASNGRSPNEKLFF.